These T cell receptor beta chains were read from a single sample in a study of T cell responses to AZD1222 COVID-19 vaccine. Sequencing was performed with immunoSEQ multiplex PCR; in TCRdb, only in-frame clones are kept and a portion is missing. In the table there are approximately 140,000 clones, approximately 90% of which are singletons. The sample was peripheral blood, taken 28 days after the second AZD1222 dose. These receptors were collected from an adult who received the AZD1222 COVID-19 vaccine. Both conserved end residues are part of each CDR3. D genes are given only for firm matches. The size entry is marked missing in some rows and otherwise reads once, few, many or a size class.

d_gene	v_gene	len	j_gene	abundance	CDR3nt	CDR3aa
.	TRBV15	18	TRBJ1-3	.	TGTGCCACCAGCAGAGATCCCCTAGCAGGGAACTCTGGAAACACCATATATTTT	CATSRDPLAGNSGNTIYF
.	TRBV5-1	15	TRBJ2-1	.	TGCGCCAGCAGCTTGACTCCCGGGGAAAAAAATGAGCAGTTCTTC	CASSLTPGEKNEQFF
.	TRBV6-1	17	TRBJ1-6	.	TGTGCCAGCAGTGAAGGGGGGTGGGGGATTTGGGATTCACCCCTCCACTTT	CASSEGGWGIWDSPLHF
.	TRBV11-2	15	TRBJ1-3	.	TGTGCCAGCAGCTTAGAGAGGGGCGCCGGAAACACCATATATTTT	CASSLERGAGNTIYF
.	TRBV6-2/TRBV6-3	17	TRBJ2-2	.	TGTGCCAGCAGTTTGGCAGGCCCACACAGGGACACCGGGGAGCTGTTTTTT	CASSLAGPHRDTGELFF
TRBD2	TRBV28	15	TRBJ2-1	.	TGTGCCAGCAGTTTGGGACTAGGGAGGCGAAATGAGCAGTTCTTC	CASSLGLGRRNEQFF
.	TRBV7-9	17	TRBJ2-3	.	TGTGCCAGCAGCTTCGGTGTCGGCGGGGCTAGCACAGATACGCAGTATTTT	CASSFGVGGASTDTQYF
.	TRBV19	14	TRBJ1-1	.	TGTGCCAGTAGTACGAGACAGTTGAACACTGAAGCTTTCTTT	CASSTRQLNTEAFF
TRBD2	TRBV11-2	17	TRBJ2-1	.	TGTGCCAGCAGTTTCACGAACAGCGGGAGCTACGACAATGAGCAGTTCTTC	CASSFTNSGSYDNEQFF
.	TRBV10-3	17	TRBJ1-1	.	TGTGCCATCAGTGCACAGGTTGGGGGTGGAATGAACACTGAAGCTTTCTTT	CAISAQVGGGMNTEAFF
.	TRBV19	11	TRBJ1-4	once	TGTGCCAGTAACCGGGGTGAAAAACTGTTTTTT	CASNRGEKLFF
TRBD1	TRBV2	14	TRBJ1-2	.	TGTGCCAGCAGGGGTACCAGGGGGCGATATGGCTACACCTTC	CASRGTRGRYGYTF
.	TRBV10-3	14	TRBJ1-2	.	TGTGCCATCAGTGAGTCGAGGGCTTACTATGGCTACACCTTC	CAISESRAYYGYTF
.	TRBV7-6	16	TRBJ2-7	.	TGTGCCAGCAGCTTAGTATCGTCGTTAGACTCCTACGAGCAGTACTTC	CASSLVSSLDSYEQYF
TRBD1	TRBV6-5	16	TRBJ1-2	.	TGTGCCAGCAGTTACGTTGGAGGGGGCGCCAACTATGGCTACACCTTC	CASSYVGGGANYGYTF
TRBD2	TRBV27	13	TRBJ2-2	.	TGTGCCAGCACGGGACTAGGCACCGGGGAGCTGTTTTTT	CASTGLGTGELFF
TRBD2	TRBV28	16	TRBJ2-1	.	TGTGCCAGCAGTTTATCCCCTAGCGGGAGGGGTAATGAGCAGTTCTTC	CASSLSPSGRGNEQFF
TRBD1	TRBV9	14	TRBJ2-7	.	TGTGCCAGCAGCGGGGGACAGATCCTGAACGAGCAGTACTTC	CASSGGQILNEQYF
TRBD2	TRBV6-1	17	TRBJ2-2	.	TGTGCCAGCAGTGAACTAGCGGGGGGGCAAGGCACCGGGGAGCTGTTTTTT	CASSELAGGQGTGELFF
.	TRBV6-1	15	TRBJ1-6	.	TGTGCCAGCAGTGAAAGAGAAGGGTCCAATTCACCCCTCCACTTT	CASSEREGSNSPLHF
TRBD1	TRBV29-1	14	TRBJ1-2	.	TGCAGCGTTCCCTTCGAACAGGGGGGCTATGGCTACACCTTC	CSVPFEQGGYGYTF
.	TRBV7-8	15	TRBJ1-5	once	TGTGCCAGCAGCTATTATCCGGGCCAAAATCAGCCCCAGCATTTT	CASSYYPGQNQPQHF
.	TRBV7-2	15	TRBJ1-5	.	TGTGCCAGCAGCACACGAGGGGCAGGCGGTCAGCCCCAGCATTTT	CASSTRGAGGQPQHF
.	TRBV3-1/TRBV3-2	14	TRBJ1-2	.	TGTGCCAGCAGCCAAGTGGGCGGGGACTATGGCTACACCTTC	CASSQVGGDYGYTF
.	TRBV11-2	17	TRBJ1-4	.	TGTGCCAGCAGCTCGAGGACACCCCTGGGGACTAATGAAAAACTGTTTTTT	CASSSRTPLGTNEKLFF
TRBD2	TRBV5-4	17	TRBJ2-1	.	TGTGCCAGCAGCTTGGGACAACTAGCGGGGCTCTACAATGAGCAGTTCTTC	CASSLGQLAGLYNEQFF